The 17 T cell receptor beta chains below come from one sample, sequenced in a study of a mutant IDH1 vaccine in newly diagnosed glioma. As to time point: baseline, week 1 (first vaccination visit). Treatment reported: pre-vaccination baseline after standard-of-care therapy. Repertoires were generated with immunoSEQ multiplex PCR, while TCRdb's copy carries only in-frame clones and drops some. The sample yields over 45,000 clones, 91% seen once. Sequenced here: PBMCs, sampled from a glioma patient treated with radiotherapy, temozolomide or both. Source of these receptors: a man in his forties or fifties with glioma.

With regard to this clone: At one boundary the junction diverges from the germline segment, which might be a read error. The CDR3 loop reads CASSLADYNEQFF. CDR3 sequence (DNA): TGTGCCAGCAGCCTAGCGGATTACAATGAGCAGTTCTTC. The rearrangement uses TRBV7-2 and TRBJ2-1; 7 nucleotides agree with TRBD2. CDR3 size: 13 residues. In germline, CDR1 is SGHTA, CDR2 FQGNSA.

V gene TRBV6-5 combines with J gene TRBJ1-3; D uncertain. The V end was cut by 2 bases, the J end by 1 base, with 9 bases between. This CDR3 region has 15 residues. Looked up from germline, CDR1 is MNHEY and CDR2 is SVGAGI. The CDR3 loop is CASSYGETSGNTIYF. In DNA, the CDR3 is TGTGCCAGCAGTTACGGTGAGACTTCTGGAAACACCATATATTTT.

The rearrangement links TRBV6-1 to TRBJ1-2, with no clear D. Per germline, CDR1 MNHNS and CDR2 SASEGT. CDR3 size: 15 residues. V dropped 1 base and J dropped 1 base, with 10 bases sitting between them. CDR3 nucleotides: TGTGCCAGCAGTGAAGTAACGGAGATTAACTATGGCTACACCTTC. Translation: CASSEVTEINYGYTF.

This chain joins TRBV5-1 and TRBJ2-7; 7 nucleotides agree with TRBD1. Germline loops: CDR1 SGHRS, CDR2 YFSETQ. The CDR3 is 14 residues long. Trimming cost V 2 bases and J 2 bases; bases outside gene matches: 4. CDR3 nucleotide sequence: TGCGCCAGCAGCTTTAACAGGGGTCCCTACGAGCAGTACTTC. Translation: CASSFNRGPYEQYF. The full variable domain, in which reference TRBV5-1 and TRBJ2-7 provide the parts outside the CDR3, is KAGVTQTPRYLIKTRGQQVTLSCSPISGHRSVSWYQQTPGQGLQFLFEYFSETQRNKGNFPGRFSGRQFSNSRSEMNVSTLELGDSALYLCASSFNRGPYEQYFGPGTRLTVT.

This sequence joins TRBV10-1 and TRBJ1-1; D call uncertain. The CDR3 is 13 amino acids. Trimming took 10 bases from V and 3 from J, leaving 15 bases between them. The germline V gene encodes CDR1 WNHNN and CDR2 SYGVQD (reference sequence). The chain's CDR3 is CATLARGYTEAFF. CDR3 in DNA: TGCGCCACCCTGGCCCGGGGTTACACTGAAGCTTTCTTT.

The DNA of the CDR3 is TGTGCCAGCAGCTACCGACCGGATCTCTACGAGCAGTACTTC. Protein product: CASSYRPDLYEQYF. The rearrangement joins TRBV9 to TRBJ2-7; no clear D gene. V was cut by 4 bases and J by 3 bases, with 14 bases left in between. Germline CDR1 SGDLS, CDR2 YYNGEE. The CDR3 is 14 amino acids.

This chain joins TRBV27 and TRBJ2-7; D gene uncertain. Per the germline V gene, CDR1 is MNHEY and CDR2 is SMNVEV (reference sequence). The V and J ends lost 4 bases and 3 bases respectively, with 10 bases between them. There are 13 residues in the CDR3. This CDR3 is CASSYGANYEQYF. The CDR3 bases are TGTGCCAGCAGTTACGGCGCAAACTACGAGCAGTACTTC.

V usage is TRBV6-1 and J usage is TRBJ2-3, with 10 bases identical to TRBD2. V dropped 0 bases and J dropped 3; count of bases not matched to a gene: 3. Germline lookup yields CDR1 MNHNS and CDR2 SASEGT. The CDR3 length is 16 residues. CDR3 loop: CASSEAASGGTDTQYF. CDR3 nucleotides: TGTGCCAGCAGTGAAGCGGCTAGCGGGGGTACAGATACGCAGTATTTT.

The genes are TRBV7-9 and TRBJ1-2; no clear D. With 7 bases removed from V and 3 bases from J, the gap between germline ends came to 24 bases. Germline values: CDR1 SEHNR, CDR2 FQNEAQ (reference sequence). The CDR3 is 17 amino acids. CDR3 amino acids: CASTVSGSYGGYYGYTF. The CDR3 DNA reads TGTGCCAGCACCGTATCGGGATCTTACGGTGGTTACTATGGCTACACCTTC.

This chain links TRBV2 with TRBJ2-3; 9 bases line up with TRBD1. After removal of 8 bases from V and 0 bases from J, the junction contained 3 bases not matched to a gene. The germline V gene has CDR1 SNHLY and CDR2 FYNNEI. The CDR3 contains 14 residues. The CDR3 is CASLTGGSTDTQYF. The DNA of the CDR3 is TGTGCCAGCTTGACAGGGGGGAGCACAGATACGCAGTATTTT.

This rearrangement joins TRBV2 to TRBJ2-4; maybe TRBD2 (5 bases). This CDR3 contains 15 residues. The V gene's germline CDR1 is SNHLY and CDR2 FYNNEI. Trimming removed 4 bases from V and 1 base from J, with 11 bases in between. The CDR3 DNA is TGTGCCAGCAGTGTCCCCGGCGGGGCCAAAAACATTCAGTACTTC. The encoded protein is CASSVPGGAKNIQYF.

This clone was seen more than once but under ten times. Other DNA sequences in the same sample also yield this CDR3. In nucleotides, the CDR3 is TGCAGCGCCGAAGTCGGGGCCCAAGAGACCCAGTACTTC. It is translated as CSAEVGAQETQYF. The rearrangement links TRBV29-1 to TRBJ2-5, with D perhaps being TRBD1 or TRBD2 (5 bases each). Deletions cut 7 bases from V and 1 base from J, with 13 bases between. The CDR3 is made up of 13 amino acids. The germline CDR1 and CDR2 sequences are SQVTM and ANQGSEA.

This clone was detected once. V is TRBV10-1 and J is TRBJ1-5; possibly TRBD1 for D (5 bases). V gave up 5 bases and J gave up 3 bases, with 8 bases separating them. Per germline, CDR1 WNHNN and CDR2 SYGVQD (reference sequence). This CDR3 has 13 residues. The CDR3 DNA sequence: TGCGCCAGCAGTCCAGGGATCAATCAGCCCCAGCATTTT. Translated: CASSPGINQPQHF.

The chain uses TRBV7-2 and TRBJ2-3; D not resolved. Germline assignment: CDR1 SGHTA and CDR2 FQGNSA. The CDR3 is made up of 14 amino acids. V was clipped by 0 bases and J by 0 bases, with 4 bases between them. The CDR3 loop is CASSLAVSTDTQYF. CDR3 DNA: TGTGCCAGCAGCTTAGCAGTTAGCACAGATACGCAGTATTTT.

The genes are TRBV18 and TRBJ1-1; D is ambiguous. V lost 1 base and J 3 bases, leaving 3 bases between the germline ends. The germline V gene has CDR1 KGHSH and CDR2 LQKENI. This CDR3 has 12 amino acids. The CDR3 loop is CASSPRYTEAFF. The CDR3 bases are TGTGCCAGCTCACCACGCTACACTGAAGCTTTCTTT.

V gene TRBV27 combines with J gene TRBJ2-1, with 10 nucleotides matching TRBD2. The germline V gene encodes CDR1 MNHEY and CDR2 SMNVEV (reference sequence). CDR3 size: 16 residues. V shed 0 bases, J shed 7 bases, and the junction held 6 bases outside the gene matches. The CDR3 sequence: CASSLSASGRMNEQFF. The CDR3 DNA reads as TGTGCCAGCAGTTTATCGGCTAGCGGGAGAATGAATGAGCAGTTCTTC.

The chain links TRBV18 to TRBJ2-7; 7 bases agree with TRBD1. CDR3 length: 14 amino acids. Germline V lookup: CDR1 KGHSH, CDR2 LQKENI. V was pared by 2 bases and J by 2 bases, with 3 bases of the junction left unmatched. CDR3 region: CASSPRGLTYEQYF. The DNA of the CDR3 is TGTGCCAGCTCACCAAGGGGGCTCACCTACGAGCAGTACTTC.